Below are 6 T cell receptor beta chains sequenced from a single sample in a study of spatial heterogeneity in lung cancer. The time point was: sample taken at primary tumor resection. Whole RNA came from tumor, nontumor lung or frozen PBMC and was sequenced without being sorted. TCRdb analysed the 5' RACE reads with MiXCR anew, one entry per CDR3 protein. Here the sample spans 50,000 or so distinct CDR3 sequences, 7.5% to 8% being singletons. The material sequenced was PBMCs, taken at surgery. These receptors all come from a female donor with early-stage non-small cell lung cancer.

This clonotype came up a few times. The CDR3: CASSPRPETYEQYF. The CDR3, as DNA: TGTGCCAGCTCACCACGGCCAGAGACCTACGAGCAGTACTTC. The genes are TRBV18 and TRBJ2-7; D remains ambiguous. CDR3 length: 14 amino acids. Germline CDR1 and CDR2: KGHSH and LQKENI. V lost 1 base and J lost 2, with 9 bases in between.

The chain joins TRBV6-1 to TRBJ2-2; 8 positions agree with TRBD1. Per germline, CDR1 MNHNS and CDR2 SASEGT. V gave up 6 bases and J gave up 6 bases; unmatched junction bases: 15. CDR3 length equals 17 residues. DNA of the CDR3: TGTGCCAGCAGGACCGTCCCGGGACAGGCCACCGCCGGGGAGCTGTTTTTT. Residues: CASRTVPGQATAGELFF.

This rearrangement joins TRBV24-1 to TRBJ2-3; D not resolved. V was cut by 5 bases and J by 1 base, with 9 bases left in between. This CDR3 comprises 14 residues. The germline gives CDR1 KGHDR, CDR2 SFDVKD. The CDR3 DNA reads as TGTGCCACCAGTGGCCAGGCGGGCACAGATACGCAGTATTTT. This gives the protein CATSGQAGTDTQYF.

This clonotype was seen at least ten times. The chain recombines TRBV9 with TRBJ2-2; tentatively, D is TRBD2 (5 bases). V was shortened by 0 bases and J by 6 bases, with 6 bases between the two germline ends. There are 13 residues in the CDR3. CDR1 is SGDLS, CDR2 YYNGEE, per germline. The CDR3 DNA reads TGTGCCAGCAGCGTAGAGGACTCCGGGGAGCTGTTTTTT. Amino acid sequence: CASSVEDSGELFF. The full variable domain, rest sourced from reference TRBV9 and TRBJ2-2, is DSGVTQTPKHLITATGQRVTLRCSPRSGDLSVYWYQQSLDQGLQFLIQYYNGEERAKGNILERFSAQQFPDLHSELNLSSLELGDSALYFCASSVEDSGELFFGEGSRLTVL.

The rearrangement uses TRBV12-5 and TRBJ1-3; no clear D gene. The length of the CDR3 is 19 residues. Germline V gene lookup returns CDR1 LGHNT and CDR2 FRNRAP. The V gene lost 0 bases and the J gene lost 1 base, with 19 bases spanning the gap. DNA of the CDR3: TGTGCTAGTGGTTTGGTTCTAGAGTCCCTGTACAAATCTGGAAACACCATATATTTT. This codes for CASGLVLESLYKSGNTIYF. Supplemented by reference TRBV12-5 and TRBJ1-3, the full variable domain reads DARVTQTPRHKVTEMGQEVTMRCQPILGHNTVFWYRQTMMQGLELLAYFRNRAPLDDSGMPKDRFSAEMPDATLATLKIQPSEPRDSAVYFCASGLVLESLYKSGNTIYFGEGSWLTVV.

The V and J genes are TRBV19 and TRBJ2-3; either TRBD1 or TRBD2 may fit D (5 bases each). CDR3 length: 15 amino acids. Germline V gene data show CDR1 as LNHDA and CDR2 as SQIVND (reference sequence). The V and J ends lost 1 base and 0 bases respectively, with 8 bases between them. As DNA, the CDR3 is TGTGCCAGTAGTATAGTTGGGGGAAGCACAGATACGCAGTATTTT. It is translated as CASSIVGGSTDTQYF. Filled out from reference TRBV19 and TRBJ2-3, the complete variable domain reads DGGITQSPKYLFRKEGQNVTLSCEQNLNHDAMYWYRQDPGQGLRLIYYSQIVNDFQKGDIAEGYSVSREKKESFPLTVTSAQKNPTAFYLCASSIVGGSTDTQYFGPGTRLTVL.